This T cell receptor (beta chain) was documented in a study of cytomegalovirus exposure and HLA in healthy donors. Study-wide results and limits: Indistinguishability led to the exclusion of some V segments, TRBV6-2 and TRBV6-3 included. The study listed roughly 160 cytomegalovirus-associated TCR beta chains.

PCR primers comprised 60 Vbeta and 13 Jbeta primers. This table comes from immunoSEQ multiplex PCR, and its TCRdb copy is limited to in-frame clones, with some not included. Of 150,000 to 180,000 clones listed, roughly three quarters were seen once; the top ten hold less than 10%. Trimming shortened V by 2 bases and J by 0 bases, and 14 bases separated the two germline ends. The length of the CDR3 is 16 residues. CDR1 and CDR2 (germline): SGHDT, YYEEEE. Note on this clone: Its antigen remains unknown.

This clonotype was obtained from a man aged 30-40 years in good health and CMV-seropositive. Source material: PBMCs. This chain joins TRBV5-6 and TRBJ1-2; D remains ambiguous. The CDR3 sequence: CASSLGLTQANYGYTF. The CDR3 nucleotides are TGTGCCAGCAGCTTAGGCCTCACCCAGGCTAACTATGGCTACACCTTC. Full variable domain (rest looked up from reference TRBV5-6 and TRBJ1-2): DAGVTQSPTHLIKTRGQQVTLRCSPKSGHDTVSWYQQALGQGPQFIFQYYEEEERQRGNFPDRFSGHQFPNYSSELNVNALLLGDSALYLCASSLGLTQANYGYTFGSGTRLTVV.